The following is a TCR beta chain sequence with its context. This clonotype was found a few times. Its antigen target is currently unknown. No base-level quality is on record; no much larger clone is a single base apart. The CDR3 spans 18 residues, from the cysteine through the phenylalanine. The only DNA kept is the CDR3, 54 bases in frame from the first base. Looking up the germline V gene yields CDR1 SGHRS and CDR2 YFSETQ. V is shortened by 4 bases, J by 2 bases, and the region joining them spans 25 bases. This sample is drawn from a study of blood T cells in healthy people across ages (dated by TCRdb to the mid-2010s). In the study overall: Template switching captured roughly one uniquely barcoded TCR beta cDNA molecule per two T cells in model experiments. The study analyzed two additional independent replicas of 1 million unique cDNA reads from the same blood draw for two donors, one aged 18 to 29 and one aged 80 or older. The study measured age-related changes in TCR beta repertoire diversity using deep sequencing normalized with unique cDNA molecular identifiers. Donors were grouped into four age groups: young (average approximately 16 years), middle-aged (around 39), aged (around 62) and long-lived (about 82). What the study reported, not specific to this receptor: Compared with the aged group, more naive CD4+ T cells, fewer expanded clones and increased TCR diversity were shown by the long-lived group, suggesting age selection. As age increased, observed TCR beta diversity per million T cells dropped in a roughly linear way, and a significant reduction was already evident by age 40. There was a strong correlation between observed TCR beta diversity and the percentage of naive T cells measured by flow cytometry. The CMV infection status of donors was not known, potentially confounding age-related changes in expanded clonotypes. Estimates of total diversity based on one million sequenced T cells were regarded as lower bounds and as underestimates. Since profiling was done on bulk unsorted PBMCs, naive and antigen-experienced compartments could not be conclusively compared.

Donors were around 37 systemically healthy Caucasian individuals from Russia aged about 6 to 100 years. About 9.6 milliliters of peripheral blood were collected from each donor into EDTA-treated Vacutainer tubes. Ficoll-Paque density-gradient centrifugation was used to isolate PBMCs, with at least 6.5 million per sample. Trizol reagent was used to extract total RNA from PBMCs, with at least 6 micrograms per sample. The percentages of naive CD45RAhigh/CD27high T cells were determined by flow cytometry on a PBMC aliquot from every donor. The method was 5' RACE. Sequenced using an Illumina HiSeq 2500. The second PCR ran for roughly 7 to 11 cycles and used a J-beta primer mix along with a sample-barcoded 5' primer. Each TCR beta cDNA molecule received a unique molecular identifier from a template-switch 5' adaptor carrying 12 random nucleotides. Each sample yielded at least 2.5 million CDR3-containing paired-end reads. All of the RNA was converted into first-strand cDNA using the Mint cDNA synthesis kit, with a TRBC-specific oligonucleotide serving as the primer. Following uracil-DNA glycosylase treatment, all cDNA underwent a first 18-cycle PCR with the universal primers M1SS and BC2_uni_R. The published analysis was carried out like this. For normalization, 1 million high-quality reads, each with a distinct molecular identifier, were randomly selected from each sample. Instead of being binned into consensus sequences, reads that shared molecular identifiers were thrown out. MiTCR, run with a Q25 quality threshold and the strictest error-elimination algorithm, handled CDR3 identification, clonotype clustering and error correction. A nonparametric unseen species model with Euler transformation was used to estimate a lower bound on total TCR beta diversity. Starting from the raw public reads, TCRdb applied fastp trimming at Q25, assembled clones with MiXCR and retained in-frame beta chains. Identical CDR3 proteins give one entry, which carries the most common genes and DNA. For this entry, the V and J calls and clone size follow TCRdb and not the study's own pipeline. In this sample the table shows about 800,000 distinct CDR3 sequences, 25% of which occur a single time. 3% to 4% of the sample comes from the top ten.

These sequences were also reported in another study, on T cells of mothers and their children. As the second study states: Donors were nine systemically healthy Caucasian individuals: three mothers and their six children. cDNA synthesis consumed the entire amount of extracted RNA, loaded at approximately 1.6 ug RNA in each 15 ul reaction. In the second PCR, the M1S primer added sample barcodes and 2-4 random nucleotides. Over 10 million TCR beta CDR3 reads came from each mother, compared with some 3.1 million reads from each child. Thymic selection shapes the output of TCR recombination in a similar way in related and unrelated pairs, and inherited differences have a minor effect. Normalized repertoire overlap was always found to be slightly, but never significantly, higher in related mother-child pairs than in unrelated mother-child pairs. With a sensitivity of roughly 93 clones per million clonotypes, no persistent microchimeric T cell clones were detected. To look for features that set related mother-child pairs apart from unrelated individuals, the researchers ran deep NGS to compare the TCR beta repertoires of mothers and children. The mean age was roughly 40 +/- 4 years for the mothers and approximately 11 +/- 4 years for the children. Libraries were sequenced on Illumina HiSeq 2000 with 100+100 nt paired-end reads after adapter ligation with NEBNext reagents. To avoid cross-contamination, the mother libraries and the child libraries were prepared a month apart and sequenced in separate runs. Between roughly 450,000 and 2,200,000 distinct TCR beta clonotypes were identified per donor. Naive TCR beta clonotypes were estimated from low-frequency clonotypes matched to each donor's FACS-determined naive share, without sorting.

The TCR originated in a boy between 10 and 17 years old in good health. The sample comprised blood. Recombination linked TRBV5-1 to TRBJ2-7; perhaps TRBD1 is the D gene, with 6 bases matching. The CDR3 corresponds to CASSGPGHQDEATYEQYF. The nucleotide sequence reads as follows: TGCGCCAGCAGCGGACCGGGACACCAGGATGAGGCCACCTACGAGCAGTACTTC.